Below, one T cell receptor beta chain is given with its context. Its cognate antigen is unknown. A junction boundary mismatches the germline segment, possibly from a read error. The data were taken from a study of shared clonotypes between healthy human individuals. The overall study: CD8 memory received one plate per donor, CD8 naive two, CD4 memory three and CD4 naive three.

There were no recent acute infections or vaccinations among the donors, who were healthy HIV-negative adults. Genomic DNA per cell subset filled all wells of several immunoSEQ plates. Data came from immunoSEQ multiplex PCR; TCRdb stores just in-frame clones and leaves some out. The sample records millions of clones, 90% to 95% being singletons. Study-level results: Shared across a few donors were roughly 4.7% of the naive CD4 clonotypes.

Germline loops: CDR1 GTSNPN, CDR2 SVGIG (reference sequence). This CDR3 is 13 amino acids long. J is TRBJ1-2 and V is TRBV30; D remains ambiguous. The clonotype originates from a young man in good health. Material: naive CD4+ T cells sorted from blood. Sample subset: CD45RA+ positively selected. For the CDR3, the DNA is TGTGCCTGGAGTGGATCGGGCCGAGATGGCTACGCCTTC. Its translation is CAWSGSGRDGYAF.